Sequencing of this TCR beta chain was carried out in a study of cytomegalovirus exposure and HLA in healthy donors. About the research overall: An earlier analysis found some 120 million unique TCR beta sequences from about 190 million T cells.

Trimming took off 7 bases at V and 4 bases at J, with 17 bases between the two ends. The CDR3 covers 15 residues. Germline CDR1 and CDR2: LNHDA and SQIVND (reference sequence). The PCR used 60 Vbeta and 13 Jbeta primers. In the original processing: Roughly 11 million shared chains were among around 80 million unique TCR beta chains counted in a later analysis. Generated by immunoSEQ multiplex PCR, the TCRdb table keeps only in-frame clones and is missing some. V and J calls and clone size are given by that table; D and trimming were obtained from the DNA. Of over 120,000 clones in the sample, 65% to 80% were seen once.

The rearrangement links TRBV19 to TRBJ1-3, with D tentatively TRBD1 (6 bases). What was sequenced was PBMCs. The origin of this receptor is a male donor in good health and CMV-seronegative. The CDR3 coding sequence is TGTGCCAGTACCGCCCGGGGGGCGACGGGAAACACCATATATTTT. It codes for CASTARGATGNTIYF.